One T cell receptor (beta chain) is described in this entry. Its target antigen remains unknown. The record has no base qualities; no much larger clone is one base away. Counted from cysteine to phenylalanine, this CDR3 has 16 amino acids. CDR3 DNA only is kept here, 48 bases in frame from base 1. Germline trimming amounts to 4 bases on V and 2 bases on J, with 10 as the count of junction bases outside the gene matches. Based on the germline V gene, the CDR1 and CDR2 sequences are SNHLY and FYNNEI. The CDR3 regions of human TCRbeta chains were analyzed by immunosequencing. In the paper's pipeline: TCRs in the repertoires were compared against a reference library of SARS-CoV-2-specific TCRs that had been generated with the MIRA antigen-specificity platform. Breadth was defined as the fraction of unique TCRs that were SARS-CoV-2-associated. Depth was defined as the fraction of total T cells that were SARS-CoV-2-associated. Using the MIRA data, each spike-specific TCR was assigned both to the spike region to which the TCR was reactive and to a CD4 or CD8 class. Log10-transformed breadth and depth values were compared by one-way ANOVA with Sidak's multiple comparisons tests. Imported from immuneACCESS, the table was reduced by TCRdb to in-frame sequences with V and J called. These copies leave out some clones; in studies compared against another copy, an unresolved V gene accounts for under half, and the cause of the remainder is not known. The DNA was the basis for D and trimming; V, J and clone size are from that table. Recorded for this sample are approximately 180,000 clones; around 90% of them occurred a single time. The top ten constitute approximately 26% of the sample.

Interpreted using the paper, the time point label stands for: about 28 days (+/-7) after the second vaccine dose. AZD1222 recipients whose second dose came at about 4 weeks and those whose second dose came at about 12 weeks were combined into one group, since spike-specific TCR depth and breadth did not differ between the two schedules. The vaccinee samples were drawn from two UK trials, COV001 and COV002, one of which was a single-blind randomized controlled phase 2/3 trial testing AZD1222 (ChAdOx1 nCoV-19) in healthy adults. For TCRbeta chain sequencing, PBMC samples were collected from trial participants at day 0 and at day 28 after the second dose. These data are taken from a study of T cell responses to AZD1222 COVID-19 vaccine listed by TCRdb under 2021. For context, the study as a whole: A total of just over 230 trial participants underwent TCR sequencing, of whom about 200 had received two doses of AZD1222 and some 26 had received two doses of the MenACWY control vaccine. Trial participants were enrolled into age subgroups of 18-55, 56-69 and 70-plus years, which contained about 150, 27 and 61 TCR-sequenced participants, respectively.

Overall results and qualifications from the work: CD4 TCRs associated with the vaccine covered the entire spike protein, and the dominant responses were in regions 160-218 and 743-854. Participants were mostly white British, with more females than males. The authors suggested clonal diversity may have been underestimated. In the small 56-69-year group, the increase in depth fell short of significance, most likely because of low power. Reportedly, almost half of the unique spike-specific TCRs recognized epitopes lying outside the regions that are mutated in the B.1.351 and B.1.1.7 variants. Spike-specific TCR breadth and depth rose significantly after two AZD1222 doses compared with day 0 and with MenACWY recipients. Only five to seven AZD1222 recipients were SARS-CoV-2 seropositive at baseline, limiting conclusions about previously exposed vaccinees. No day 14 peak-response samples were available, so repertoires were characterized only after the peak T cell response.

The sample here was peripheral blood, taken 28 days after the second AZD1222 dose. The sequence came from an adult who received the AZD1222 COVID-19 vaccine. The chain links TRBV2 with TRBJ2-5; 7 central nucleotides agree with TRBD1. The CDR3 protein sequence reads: CASSASRGQLQETQYF. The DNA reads TGTGCCAGCAGTGCTTCCAGGGGACAGCTACAAGAGACCCAGTACTTC.